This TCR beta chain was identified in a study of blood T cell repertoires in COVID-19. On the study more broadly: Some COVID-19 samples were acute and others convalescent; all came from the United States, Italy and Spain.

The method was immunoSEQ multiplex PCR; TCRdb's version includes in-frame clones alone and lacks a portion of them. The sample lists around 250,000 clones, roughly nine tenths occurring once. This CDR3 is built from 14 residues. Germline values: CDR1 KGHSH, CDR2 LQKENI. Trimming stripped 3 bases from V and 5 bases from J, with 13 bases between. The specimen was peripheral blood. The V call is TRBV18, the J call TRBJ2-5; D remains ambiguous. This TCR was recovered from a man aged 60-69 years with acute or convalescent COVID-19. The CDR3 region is CASSPMTNVETQYF. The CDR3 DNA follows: TGTGCCAGCTCACCGATGACAAATGTGGAGACCCAGTACTTC.